Each of the 32 T cell receptor beta chains below was sequenced from the same sample in a study of T-cell reconstitution after alpha-beta-depleted transplantation in children. This sample's TCRbeta library carried unique molecular identifier barcodes. MiXCR, applied by TCRdb to the PCR reads, yields one record per CDR3 protein. The data hold a few hundred thousand distinct CDR3 sequences, with 11% observed a single time. The sample in question was PBMCs from the stem cell graft donor, obtained from the stem cell graft. The source is a human donor who donated a stem cell graft to a child with acute myeloid leukemia.

The chain joins TRBV5-6 to TRBJ2-3, with 9 positions matching TRBD1. Germline V lookup: CDR1 SGHDT, CDR2 YYEEEE. The CDR3 is 15 amino acids. The V and J ends lost 1 base and 2 bases, in that order; junction bases with no gene match: 2. In DNA, the CDR3 is TGTGCCAGCAGCTTGTGGGACAGGGACACAGATACGCAGTATTTT. It codes for CASSLWDRDTDTQYF.

This clonotype was detected a few times. This chain joins TRBV14 and TRBJ1-1, with TRBD1 identical over 9 bases. This CDR3 spans 15 amino acids. CDR1 SGHDN and CDR2 FVKESK come from the germline V gene. The J segment lost 0 bases and the V segment lost 5 bases, leaving 4 bases of the junction unmatched. The CDR3 reads CASSWGQGLNTEAFF. Here the CDR3 DNA reads TGTGCCAGCAGCTGGGGACAGGGATTGAACACTGAAGCTTTCTTT.

V usage is TRBV12-1 and J usage is TRBJ2-3; the DNA was not used to check the table's D call, TRBD1. TRBV12-1 counts as a pseudogene. The CDR3 is 16 residues long. CDR3 loop: CASSLTGGGNTDTQYF. CDR3 nucleotides: TGTGCCAGCAGCTTAACCGGGGGCGGGAACACAGATACGCAGTATTTT.

The rearrangement uses TRBV20-1 and TRBJ1-6; D uncertain. V dropped 0 bases and J dropped 9 bases, with 18 bases sitting between them. The CDR3 contains 16 residues. The germline gives CDR1 DFQATT, CDR2 SNEGSKA (reference sequence). CDR3 coding DNA: TGCAGTGCTAGAGACCCCATCCACATCACGGGTTCACCCCTCCACTTT. This codes for CSARDPIHITGSPLHF.

The chain has TRBV12-5 and TRBJ2-7, with 7 bases aligning to TRBD2. This CDR3 region has 14 residues. Germline V gene data show CDR1 as LGHNT and CDR2 as FRNRAP. Trimming at V came to 3 bases and at J to 6 bases, leaving 8 bases not matched to a gene. In DNA, the CDR3 is TGTGCTAGTGGTTTAGAAGTCCGCGGGGGCGAGCAGTACTTC. It is translated as CASGLEVRGGEQYF.

This clonotype was seen a few times. This sequence joins TRBV5-1 and TRBJ1-5; tentative D call: TRBD1 (6 bases). V lost 4 bases and J lost 1, with 12 bases in between. CDR3 size: 15 residues. Germline V lookup: CDR1 SGHRS, CDR2 YFSETQ. The DNA of the CDR3 is TGCGCCAGCAGCGAAACAGGGAAGAGCAATCAGCCCCAGCATTTT. It translates to CASSETGKSNQPQHF.

The chain couples TRBV6-1 to TRBJ1-6, with a weak D call TRBD1 (5 bases). V was cut by 5 bases and J by 7 bases, with 12 bases left in between. Germline loops: CDR1 MNHNS, CDR2 SASEGT. The CDR3 extends over 14 amino acids. CDR3 loop: CASSSGRGNSPLHF. CDR3 nucleotides: TGTGCCAGCAGTAGCGGTCGGGGGAATTCACCCCTCCACTTT.

This clonotype came up many times. The V call is TRBV7-8, the J call TRBJ2-7; 10 bases agree with TRBD1. V trimming: 5 bases; J trimming: 6 bases; junction bases outside the gene matches: 10. Germline loops: CDR1 SGHVS, CDR2 FQNEAQ. The CDR3 runs to 15 residues. The CDR3 nucleotides read TGTGCCAGCAGCCCCCGGGACAGGGGTATCTCCGAGCAGTACGTC. It specifies CASSPRDRGISEQYV.

This clonotype was detected only a few times. V and J are TRBV9 and TRBJ2-1; D ambiguous. The CDR3 is made up of 12 amino acids. Germline V lookup: CDR1 SGDLS, CDR2 YYNGEE. Trimming took 0 bases from V and 8 from J, leaving 6 bases between them. The CDR3 bases are TGTGCCAGCAGCGTAGCGAGCCATGAGCAGTTCTTC. This gives the protein CASSVASHEQFF.

The J gene is TRBJ1-2, the V gene TRBV11-2; 9 bases are shared with TRBD1. CDR3 length equals 15 residues. Germline V gene lookup returns CDR1 SGHAT and CDR2 FQNNGV. The trim removed 5 bases at V and 8 bases at J, leaving 12 bases unmatched. CDR3 in DNA: TGTGCCAGCAGCCAAGACAGGGGGACTGGACGAGGCTACACCTTC. Translating it yields CASSQDRGTGRGYTF.

V and J are TRBV7-9 and TRBJ2-5; D is undetermined. Deletions cut 5 bases from V and 1 base from J, with 14 bases between. CDR1 and CDR2 (germline): SEHNR, FQNEAQ (reference sequence). The CDR3 has 15 residues. The CDR3 loop reads CASSPSVITQETQYF. The CDR3 DNA is TGTGCCAGCAGCCCAAGCGTGATAACCCAAGAGACCCAGTACTTC.

This clonotype was recorded a few times. The CDR3 region is CAWSVLRDRGFGYGYTF. DNA of the CDR3: TGTGCCTGGAGTGTACTCCGGGACAGGGGTTTCGGGTATGGCTACACCTTC. V and J are TRBV30 and TRBJ1-2; 10 bases line up with TRBD1. Germline trimming cut 0 bases from V and 5 bases from J; bases unmatched to any gene: 12. The CDR3 consists of 17 residues. The germline V gene has CDR1 GTSNPN and CDR2 SVGIG (reference sequence). The full variable domain, completed using reference TRBV30 and TRBJ1-2, is SQTIHQWPATLVQPVGSPLSLECTVEGTSNPNLYWYRQAAGRGLQLLFYSVGIGQISSEVPQNLSASRPQDRQFILSSKKLLLSDSGFYLCAWSVLRDRGFGYGYTFGSGTRLTVV.

In nucleotides, the CDR3 is TGTGCCAGCAGCGGGCGGGACGGCACGATCCTCCTGAACACTGAAGCTTTCTTT. It codes for CASSGRDGTILLNTEAFF. The chain carries TRBV21-1 and TRBJ1-1. TRBV21-1 is assigned pseudogene status. The CDR3 has 18 amino acids.

The chain carries TRBV20-1 and TRBJ2-5; D possibly corresponds to TRBD2 (6 bases). V dropped 0 bases and J dropped 7 bases, with 15 bases sitting between them. The CDR3 length is 14 residues. Germline V gene sequence: CDR1 DFQATT, CDR2 SNEGSKA (reference sequence). CDR3 bases: TGCAGTGCTAGAGATGGCCAGCGGCGGGGGACCCAGTACTTC. This codes for CSARDGQRRGTQYF.

This clonotype has just a few counts. J is TRBJ2-7 and V is TRBV7-2; 11 bases line up with TRBD2. V lost 5 bases to trimming and J lost 3 bases; unmatched junction nucleotides: 6. Germline CDR1 is SGHTA and CDR2 is FQGNSA. The CDR3 is 15 amino acids. The CDR3 is CASSKFGTSGYEQYF. As DNA, the CDR3 is TGTGCCAGCAGCAAATTTGGGACTAGCGGCTACGAGCAGTACTTC.

The chain combines TRBV12-3 or TRBV12-4 with TRBJ2-7, with 11 bases identical to TRBD2. J gave up 4 bases and V 6 bases, and 14 bases lay outside the gene matches. The CDR3 runs 17 residues. The CDR3 DNA is TGTGCCAGCAGCAATAAGCCCGGGACTAGCGGACAATACGAGCAGTACTTC. It yields the protein CASSNKPGTSGQYEQYF.

For this clonotype: A read error is possible here, since a much larger clone lies one base away. This chain uses TRBV3-1 with TRBJ2-2; 9 positions agree with TRBD1. The CDR3 totals 16 residues. Germline V gene lookup returns CDR1 LGHDT and CDR2 YNNKEL (reference sequence). J gave up 7 bases and V 2 bases, and 8 bases lay outside the gene matches. The CDR3 sequence: CASSQPTGGMSGELFF. CDR3 coding DNA: TGTGCCAGCAGCCAACCCACAGGGGGCATGAGCGGGGAGCTGTTTTTT.

V usage is TRBV5-1 and J usage is TRBJ2-3; 7 positions match TRBD1. The CDR3 covers 16 residues. Germline V gives CDR1 SGHRS, CDR2 YFSETQ. V gave up 4 bases and J gave up 2 bases; unmatched junction bases: 10. The CDR3 reads CASSRTGTDHTDTQYF. CDR3 nucleotides: TGCGCCAGCAGCCGCACCGGGACAGACCACACAGATACGCAGTATTTT.

This chain joins TRBV7-3 and TRBJ2-5, with D maybe TRBD1 (5 bases). The CDR3 consists of 13 residues. V lost 5 bases, J lost 1 base, and 8 bases lay in between. CDR1 and CDR2 from the germline V gene are SGHTA and FQGTGA. CDR3 coding DNA: TGTGCCAGCAGCCCAGGGCGCCAAGAGACCCAGTACTTC. Translation gives CASSPGRQETQYF.

The genes are TRBV27 and TRBJ1-5; TRBD1 might be the D (5 bases). From germline, CDR1 is MNHEY and CDR2 SMNVEV (reference sequence). The CDR3 runs 15 residues. V was cut by 8 bases and J by 3 bases, with 17 bases left in between. The CDR3 protein is CASGRVYGDNQPQHF. For the CDR3, the DNA is TGTGCCAGCGGCAGGGTGTACGGCGACAATCAGCCCCAGCATTTT.

This clonotype was seen only a few times. The genes are TRBV29-1 and TRBJ1-1, with D unresolved. The ends were cut back, 0 bases at V and 9 bases at J, with 8 bases in the middle. The CDR3 runs to 11 residues. The V gene's germline CDR1 is SQVTM and CDR2 ANQGSEA. In DNA form, the CDR3 reads TGCAGCGTTGAAGATTTTTCGCAAGCTTTCTTT. This gives the protein CSVEDFSQAFF. Supplemented by reference TRBV29-1 and TRBJ1-1, the full variable domain reads SAVISQKPSRDICQRGTSLTIQCQVDSQVTMMFWYRQQPGQSLTLIATANQGSEATYESGFVIDKFPISRPNLTFSTLTVSNMSPEDSSIYLCSVEDFSQAFFGQGTRLTVV.

The rearrangement links TRBV7-2 to TRBJ2-1; TRBD2 might be the D (7 bases). Looked up from germline, CDR1 is SGHTA and CDR2 is FQGNSA. V was trimmed by 1 base and J by 8 bases, leaving 15 bases between them. The length of the CDR3 is 15 residues. In nucleotides, the CDR3 is TGTGCCAGCAGCTTAGGGGGGGGCCTGCACCATGAGCAGTTCTTC. Protein: CASSLGGGLHHEQFF. The entire variable domain, with the rest obtained from reference TRBV7-2 and TRBJ2-1, is as follows: GAGVSQSPSNKVTEKGKDVELRCDPISGHTALYWYRQSLGQGLEFLIYFQGNSAPDKSGLPSDRFSAERTGGSVSTLTIQRTQQEDSAVYLCASSLGGGLHHEQFFGPGTRLTVL.

With respect to this clonotype: The junction departs from the called germline gene at one end, perhaps through a read error. The gene calls are TRBV12-3 or TRBV12-4 and TRBJ2-4, with TRBD2 identical over 10 bases. The CDR3 is 16 amino acids. CDR3 protein: CASSFGTSGTKNSQYF. CDR3 coding DNA: TGTGCCAGCAGTTTCGGTACTAGCGGGACCAAAAACAGTCAGTACTTC.

This chain connects TRBV20-1 to TRBJ2-7, with TRBD1 matching 9 bases. The CDR3 totals 16 residues. The germline gives CDR1 DFQATT, CDR2 SNEGSKA (reference sequence). V lost 0 bases, J lost 7 bases, and 13 bases stayed unmatched. In DNA, the CDR3 is TGCAGTGCTAGAGAAAGGGGACAGGGTACAGCGGGGGAGCAGTACTTC. Translating it yields CSARERGQGTAGEQYF.

Ten or more counts support this clonotype. The chain links TRBV9 to TRBJ2-7; D perhaps matches TRBD2 (5 bases). Trimming left V 0 bases short and J 0 bases short, with 10 bases between. Per the germline V gene, CDR1 is SGDLS and CDR2 is YYNGEE. The CDR3 consists of 15 residues. CDR3 loop: CASSVGSGSSYEQYF. DNA of the CDR3: TGTGCCAGCAGCGTAGGAAGCGGCAGCTCCTACGAGCAGTACTTC.

V and J are TRBV6-5 and TRBJ1-2, with D unclear. Trimming cost V 0 bases and J 1 base, with 9 bases left between them. Germline V CDR1 and CDR2: MNHEY, SVGAGI. The CDR3 has 15 amino acids. The CDR3, as DNA: TGTGCCAGCAGTTACTCGCCCAACAGTAACTATGGCTACACCTTC. The encoded protein is CASSYSPNSNYGYTF.

In this sample, this clonotype turned up a few times. This chain uses TRBV20-1 with TRBJ2-5, with 10 bases identical to TRBD2. CDR1 and CDR2 from the germline V gene are DFQATT and SNEGSKA (reference sequence). With 4 bases clipped from V and 0 bases from J, the junction kept 8 bases outside the gene matches. The length of the CDR3 is 16 residues. CDR3 coding DNA: TGCAGTGCTAAAAAACTAGCGGGAAGCCACCAAGAGACCCAGTACTTC. It translates to CSAKKLAGSHQETQYF.

This clonotype was detected only a few times. The chain is built from TRBV25-1 and TRBJ2-3; TRBD2 aligns across 9 bases. The V and J ends lost 3 bases and 4 bases, in that order; junction bases with no gene match: 5. Germline V gives CDR1 MGHDK, CDR2 SYGVNS. This CDR3 has 15 amino acids. The CDR3 reads CASSDPAGGPDTQYF. CDR3 in DNA: TGTGCCAGCAGTGACCCGGCGGGAGGGCCAGATACGCAGTATTTT.

This clonotype showed up just a few times. The V and J genes are TRBV20-1 and TRBJ2-4; 7 bases fit TRBD2. The CDR3 is 16 residues long. The ends lost 5 bases at V and 0 bases at J; junction bases unmatched: 10. Germline CDR1 DFQATT, CDR2 SNEGSKA (reference sequence). For the CDR3, the DNA is TGCAGTGCTGGCCCGATAATAGCGGGAGCCAAAAACATTCAGTACTTC. Translation gives CSAGPIIAGAKNIQYF.

This clonotype was detected a few times. This rearrangement joins TRBV18 to TRBJ2-5, with 8 bases matching TRBD2. In germline, CDR1 is KGHSH, CDR2 LQKENI. There are 13 residues in the CDR3. V lost 5 bases, J lost 7 bases, and 6 bases stayed unmatched. The DNA of the CDR3 is TGTGCCAGCTCAACGGGACTAGAGGGGACCCAGTACTTC. Translated: CASSTGLEGTQYF. The full variable domain, in which reference TRBV18 and TRBJ2-5 provide the parts outside the CDR3, is NAGVMQNPRHLVRRRGQEARLRCSPMKGHSHVYWYRQLPEEGLKFMVYLQKENIIDESGMPKERFSAEFPKEGPSILRIQQVVRGDSAAYFCASSTGLEGTQYFGPGTRLLVL.

This chain connects TRBV5-1 to TRBJ2-5, with D maybe TRBD1 (6 bases). Between the trimmed V and J ends, which lost 4 bases and 1 base, there was a span of 14 bases. CDR1 and CDR2 from the germline V gene are SGHRS and YFSETQ. The CDR3 is made up of 15 amino acids. CDR3 protein: CASSQADRSQETQYF. DNA of the CDR3: TGCGCCAGCAGCCAAGCGGACAGATCCCAAGAGACCCAGTACTTC. Full variable domain (missing parts from reference TRBV5-1 and TRBJ2-5): KAGVTQTPRYLIKTRGQQVTLSCSPISGHRSVSWYQQTPGQGLQFLFEYFSETQRNKGNFPGRFSGRQFSNSRSEMNVSTLELGDSALYLCASSQADRSQETQYFGPGTRLLVL.

There are a few counts of this clonotype. The chain combines TRBV2 with TRBJ2-7; TRBD1 is a possible D gene (6 bases). The CDR3 totals 15 residues. Germline V gives CDR1 SNHLY, CDR2 FYNNEI. V lost 3 bases, J lost 3 bases, and 15 bases lay in between. The CDR3 sequence: CASSESRGPLYEQYF. CDR3 in DNA: TGTGCCAGCAGTGAGAGCAGGGGCCCCCTCTACGAGCAGTACTTC.